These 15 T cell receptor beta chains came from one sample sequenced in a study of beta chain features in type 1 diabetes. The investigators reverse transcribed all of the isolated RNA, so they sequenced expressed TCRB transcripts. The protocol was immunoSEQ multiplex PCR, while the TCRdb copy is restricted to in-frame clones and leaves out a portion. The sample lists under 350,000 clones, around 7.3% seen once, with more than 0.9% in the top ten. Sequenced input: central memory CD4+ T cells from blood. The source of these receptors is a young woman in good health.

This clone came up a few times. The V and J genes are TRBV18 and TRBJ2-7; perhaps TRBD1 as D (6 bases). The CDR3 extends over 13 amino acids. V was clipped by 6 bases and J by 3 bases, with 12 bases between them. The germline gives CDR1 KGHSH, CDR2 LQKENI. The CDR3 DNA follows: TGTGCCAGCTCTCTCGGACAGTTCTACGAGCAGTACGTC. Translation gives CASSLGQFYEQYV.

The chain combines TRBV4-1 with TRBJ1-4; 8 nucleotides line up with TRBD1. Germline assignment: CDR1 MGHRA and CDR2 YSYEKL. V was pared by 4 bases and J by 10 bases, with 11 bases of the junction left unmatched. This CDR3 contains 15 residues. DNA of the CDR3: TGCGCCAGCAGCCTAGCTACTGGACAGGGCGGAAAACTGTTTTTT. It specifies CASSLATGQGGKLFF.

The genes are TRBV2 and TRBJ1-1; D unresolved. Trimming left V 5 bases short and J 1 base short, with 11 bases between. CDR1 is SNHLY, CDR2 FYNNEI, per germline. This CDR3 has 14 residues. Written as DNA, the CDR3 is TGTGCCAGCAGTCCATTACAACCGAACACTGAAGCTTTCTTT. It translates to CASSPLQPNTEAFF.

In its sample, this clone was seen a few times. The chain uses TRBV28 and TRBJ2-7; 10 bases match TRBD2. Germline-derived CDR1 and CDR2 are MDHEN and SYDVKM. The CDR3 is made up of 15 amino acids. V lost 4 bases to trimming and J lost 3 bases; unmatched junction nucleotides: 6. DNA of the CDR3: TGTGCCAGCAGTTCAACTAGCGGGAATAACTACGAGCAGTACTTC. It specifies CASSSTSGNNYEQYF.

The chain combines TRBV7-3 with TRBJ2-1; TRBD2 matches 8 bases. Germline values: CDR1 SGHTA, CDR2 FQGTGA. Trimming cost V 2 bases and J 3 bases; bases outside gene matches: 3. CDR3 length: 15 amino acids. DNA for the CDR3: TGTGCCAGCAGCTTAGGCGGGGGGATCTACAATGAGCAGTTCTTC. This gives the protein CASSLGGGIYNEQFF.

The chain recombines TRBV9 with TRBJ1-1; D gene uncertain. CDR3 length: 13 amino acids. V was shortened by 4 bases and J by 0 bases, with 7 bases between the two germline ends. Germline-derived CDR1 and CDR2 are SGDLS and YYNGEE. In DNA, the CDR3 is TGTGCCAGCAGCACCCCACTGAACACTGAAGCTTTCTTT. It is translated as CASSTPLNTEAFF.

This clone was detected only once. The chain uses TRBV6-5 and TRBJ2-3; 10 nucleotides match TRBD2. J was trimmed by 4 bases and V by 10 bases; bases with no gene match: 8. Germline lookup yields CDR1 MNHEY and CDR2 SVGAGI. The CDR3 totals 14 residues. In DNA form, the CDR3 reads TGTGCCATCGCCCAGCGGGGGGGCCCAGATACGCAGTATTTT. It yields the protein CAIAQRGGPDTQYF.

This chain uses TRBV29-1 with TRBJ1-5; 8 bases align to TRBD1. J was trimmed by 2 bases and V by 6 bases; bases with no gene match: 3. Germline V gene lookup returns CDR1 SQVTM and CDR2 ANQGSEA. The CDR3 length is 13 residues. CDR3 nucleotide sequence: TGCAGCGTCATGACAGGGGGCAATCAGCCCCAGCATTTT. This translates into CSVMTGGNQPQHF.

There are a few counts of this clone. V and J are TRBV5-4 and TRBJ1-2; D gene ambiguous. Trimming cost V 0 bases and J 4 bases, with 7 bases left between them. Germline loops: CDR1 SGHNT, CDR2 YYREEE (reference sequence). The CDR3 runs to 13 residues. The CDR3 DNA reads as TGTGCCAGCAGCTTGGTCCAGGCCTATGGCTACACCTTC. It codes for CASSLVQAYGYTF.

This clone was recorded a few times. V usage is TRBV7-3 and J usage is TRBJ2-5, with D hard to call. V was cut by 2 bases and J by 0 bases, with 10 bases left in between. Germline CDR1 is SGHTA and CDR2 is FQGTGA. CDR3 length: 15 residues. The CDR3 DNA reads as TGTGCCAGCAGCTTAGCGTGGAAGTACCAAGAGACCCAGTACTTC. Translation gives CASSLAWKYQETQYF.

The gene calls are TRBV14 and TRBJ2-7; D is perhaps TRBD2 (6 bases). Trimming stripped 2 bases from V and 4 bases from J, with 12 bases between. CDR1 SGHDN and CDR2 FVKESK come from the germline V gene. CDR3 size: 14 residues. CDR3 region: CASSQLVRGYEQYV. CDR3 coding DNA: TGTGCCAGCAGCCAATTGGTGCGGGGATACGAGCAGTACGTC.

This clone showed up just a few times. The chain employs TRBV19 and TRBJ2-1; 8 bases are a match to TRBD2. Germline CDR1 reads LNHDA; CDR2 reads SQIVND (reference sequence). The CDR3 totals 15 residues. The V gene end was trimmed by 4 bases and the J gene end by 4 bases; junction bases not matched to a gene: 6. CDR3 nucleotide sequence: TGTGCCAGTAGTAGCCCGCGGGGGGCGTACAATGAGCAGTTCTTC. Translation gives CASSSPRGAYNEQFF.

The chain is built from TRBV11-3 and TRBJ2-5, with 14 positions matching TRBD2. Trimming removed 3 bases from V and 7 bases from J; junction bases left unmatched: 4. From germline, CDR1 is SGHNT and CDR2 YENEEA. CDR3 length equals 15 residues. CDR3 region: CASSLGTSGSGTQYF. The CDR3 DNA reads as TGTGCCAGCAGCTTGGGGACTAGCGGGAGCGGGACCCAGTACTTC.

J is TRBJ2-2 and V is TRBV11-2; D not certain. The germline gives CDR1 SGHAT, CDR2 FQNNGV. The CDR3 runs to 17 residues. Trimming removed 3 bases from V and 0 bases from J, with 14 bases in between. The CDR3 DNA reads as TGTGCCAGCAGCTTCCAATATGGCAAATCGAACACCGGGGAGCTGTTTTTT. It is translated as CASSFQYGKSNTGELFF.

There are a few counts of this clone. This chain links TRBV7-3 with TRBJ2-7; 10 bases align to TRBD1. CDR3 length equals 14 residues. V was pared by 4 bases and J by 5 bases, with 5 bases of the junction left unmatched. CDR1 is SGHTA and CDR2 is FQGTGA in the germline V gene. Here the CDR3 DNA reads TGTGCCAGCAGCTCGAGACAGGGGGCCGACGAGCAGTACTTC. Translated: CASSSRQGADEQYF.